The rows below give T cell receptor beta chains drawn from one sample of a study of T-cell reconstitution after alpha-beta-depleted transplantation in children. TCRdb processed the PCR reads anew with MiXCR; each CDR3 protein has one entry. The sample lists 400,000 to 550,000 distinct CDR3 sequences, roughly a tenth occurring once. The starting material was PBMCs, obtained before TCRalphabeta/CD19-depleted stem cell transplant. The receptor set was obtained from a child aged 2 to 10 with inherited bone marrow failure, due to receive a stem cell transplant. Both conserved end residues are part of each CDR3.

J	V	CDR3
TRBJ2-3	TRBV23-1	CASIPSGSSTDTQYF
TRBJ2-1	TRBV30	CAWSTSVNEQFF
TRBJ2-1	TRBV5-1	CASSGVGRAPSEQFF
TRBJ2-7	TRBV30	CAWSNEGHYEQYF
TRBJ2-1	TRBV9	CASTDPGGSSYNEQFF
TRBJ2-3	TRBV5-1	CASSLVADADTQYF
TRBJ1-2	TRBV4-2	CASSHDGSRVTNYGYTF
TRBJ1-2	TRBV20-1	CSAREGDYGYTF
TRBJ2-1	TRBV6-5	CASSYSRLAVYNEQFF
TRBJ2-2	TRBV29-1	CSVEDGSNSGRLGTGELFF
TRBJ2-1	TRBV6-2/TRBV6-3	CASSYSMTSGRTSYNEQFF
TRBJ2-5	TRBV28	CASSLCPGLAGDVNLETQYF
TRBJ2-7	TRBV30	CAWNPTGLLSYEQYF
TRBJ2-7	TRBV20-1	CSARTSGNYEQYF
TRBJ2-3	TRBV3-1	CASSHLDSLPTDTQYF
TRBJ2-7	TRBV10-3	CAISALHDEQYF
TRBJ2-3	TRBV9	CASSFAVGDTQYF
TRBJ1-5	TRBV21-1	CASRETWQPQHF
TRBJ2-3	TRBV5-4	CASSLFGGRRSDTQYF
TRBJ2-1	TRBV7-2	CASSLGPGLDEQFF
TRBJ2-1	TRBV28	CASSWIAGGPWEQFF
TRBJ2-3	TRBV11-3	CASSPRLAGGLTDTQYF